This is a list of T cell receptor beta chains from one sample in a study of blood T cell repertoires in COVID-19. Measured with immunoSEQ multiplex PCR; TCRdb has only the in-frame clones, and not every one. Here the sample spans more than 85,000 clones, roughly 82% being singletons. The specimen was peripheral blood. All receptors come from an older woman with acute or convalescent COVID-19. Each CDR3 is given with its conserved first and last residue. Each record gives: CDR3 protein, CDR3 DNA, D gene, V gene, clone size, J gene. D genes are given only for firm matches. A row's size may be missing; if present it is once, few, many or a size class.

CDR3 protein: CASSSLRDRASPLHF; CDR3 DNA: TGTGCCAGCAGCTCCCTCCGGGACAGGGCTTCACCCCTCCACTTT; D gene: TRBD1; V gene: TRBV11-2; clone size: -; J gene: TRBJ1-6
CDR3 protein: CASSLARPEAQHF; CDR3 DNA: TGTGCCAGCAGTTTGGCGCGGCCCGAGGCCCAGCATTTT; D gene: -; V gene: TRBV12-3/TRBV12-4; clone size: -; J gene: TRBJ1-5
CDR3 protein: CASSPRRRVEETQYF; CDR3 DNA: TGTGCCAGCAGCCCCCGGCGCAGGGTTGAAGAGACCCAGTACTTC; D gene: -; V gene: TRBV7-9; clone size: -; J gene: TRBJ2-5
CDR3 protein: CASSLATHPHEKLFF; CDR3 DNA: TGTGCCAGCAGTCTGGCGACACACCCCCACGAAAAACTGTTTTTT; D gene: -; V gene: TRBV28; clone size: once; J gene: TRBJ1-4
CDR3 protein: CATERGGKDGYTF; CDR3 DNA: TGTGCCACTGAGAGGGGGGGCAAGGATGGCTACACCTTC; D gene: -; V gene: TRBV19; clone size: many; J gene: TRBJ1-2
CDR3 protein: CASSFGTEYGYTF; CDR3 DNA: TGCGCCAGCAGCTTCGGGACAGAGTATGGCTACACCTTC; D gene: TRBD1; V gene: TRBV5-1; clone size: -; J gene: TRBJ1-2
CDR3 protein: CASSVQEITDTQYF; CDR3 DNA: TGCGCCAGCAGCGTACAGGAGATCACAGATACGCAGTATTTT; D gene: -; V gene: TRBV5-1; clone size: once; J gene: TRBJ2-3
CDR3 protein: CSVRKDRQGGTEAFF; CDR3 DNA: TGCAGCGTTCGGAAAGACCGACAGGGTGGCACTGAAGCTTTCTTT; D gene: TRBD1; V gene: TRBV29-1; clone size: -; J gene: TRBJ1-1
CDR3 protein: CASNMGRGEAFF; CDR3 DNA: TGTGCCAGTAACATGGGGCGGGGTGAAGCTTTCTTT; D gene: -; V gene: TRBV19; clone size: -; J gene: TRBJ1-1
CDR3 protein: CASSLAGGGITDTQYF; CDR3 DNA: TGTGCCAGCAGCTTAGCAGGCGGGGGCATCACAGATACGCAGTATTTT; D gene: -; V gene: TRBV7-6; clone size: -; J gene: TRBJ2-3
CDR3 protein: CASSQDLRVGGEKLFF; CDR3 DNA: TGCGCCAGCAGCCAAGATCTTAGGGTCGGGGGTGAAAAACTGTTTTTT; D gene: -; V gene: TRBV4-3; clone size: -; J gene: TRBJ1-4
CDR3 protein: CASSSSRALGTDTQYF; CDR3 DNA: TGTGCCAGCAGCTCTTCCCGAGCTTTGGGCACAGATACGCAGTATTTT; D gene: -; V gene: TRBV6-2/TRBV6-3; clone size: -; J gene: TRBJ2-3
CDR3 protein: CASSLVSGRTGELFF; CDR3 DNA: TGTGCCAGCAGCTTGGTTTCGGGTCGGACCGGGGAGCTGTTTTTT; D gene: -; V gene: TRBV5-6; clone size: -; J gene: TRBJ2-2
CDR3 protein: CASRNRASDTQYF; CDR3 DNA: TGTGCCAGTAGAAACAGGGCTTCAGATACGCAGTATTTT; D gene: -; V gene: TRBV19; clone size: -; J gene: TRBJ2-3
CDR3 protein: CASSEFLSGGRNTIYF; CDR3 DNA: TGTGCCAGCAGTGAATTTTTGTCAGGGGGCAGAAACACCATATATTTT; D gene: TRBD1; V gene: TRBV2; clone size: -; J gene: TRBJ1-3
CDR3 protein: CATFDQGTSGNTIYF; CDR3 DNA: TGTGCCACCTTCGACCAGGGGACCTCTGGAAACACCATATATTTT; D gene: -; V gene: TRBV19; clone size: -; J gene: TRBJ1-3
CDR3 protein: CSASANSRNEAFF; CDR3 DNA: TGCAGTGCTAGTGCTAACTCCCGAAACGAAGCTTTCTTT; D gene: -; V gene: TRBV20-1; clone size: -; J gene: TRBJ1-1
CDR3 protein: CASSEAGWQPQHF; CDR3 DNA: TGTGCCAGCAGTGAAGCCGGGTGGCAGCCCCAGCATTTT; D gene: -; V gene: TRBV6-1; clone size: -; J gene: TRBJ1-5
CDR3 protein: CASSSGLAEPQYF; CDR3 DNA: TGTGCCAGCAGCTCCGGACTAGCGGAGCCCCAGTACTTC; D gene: TRBD2; V gene: TRBV7-2; clone size: -; J gene: TRBJ2-5
CDR3 protein: CASSFGGGGTEAFF; CDR3 DNA: TGCGCCAGCAGCTTTGGGGGCGGAGGCACTGAAGCTTTCTTT; D gene: -; V gene: TRBV5-1; clone size: -; J gene: TRBJ1-1
CDR3 protein: CATSEIGTGLNTGELFF; CDR3 DNA: TGTGCCACCAGTGAAATCGGGACAGGGTTGAACACCGGGGAGCTGTTTTTT; D gene: TRBD1; V gene: TRBV24-1; clone size: few; J gene: TRBJ2-2
CDR3 protein: CASSLQGAYEQYF; CDR3 DNA: TGTGCCAGCAGCCTACAAGGGGCCTACGAGCAGTACTTC; D gene: -; V gene: TRBV7-9; clone size: -; J gene: TRBJ2-7
CDR3 protein: CASSLGAEAGFGNTGELFF; CDR3 DNA: TGTGCCAGCAGCTTAGGCGCCGAAGCAGGGTTTGGGAACACCGGGGAGCTGTTTTTT; D gene: -; V gene: TRBV7-2; clone size: -; J gene: TRBJ2-2
CDR3 protein: CASSQVTYEQYF; CDR3 DNA: TGTGCCAGCAGCCAAGTAACCTACGAGCAGTACTTC; D gene: -; V gene: TRBV14; clone size: few; J gene: TRBJ2-7
CDR3 protein: CSVEATGFNYGYTF; CDR3 DNA: TGCAGCGTTGAAGCCACAGGGTTTAACTATGGCTACACCTTC; D gene: -; V gene: TRBV29-1; clone size: -; J gene: TRBJ1-2
CDR3 protein: CASSYPGLLDTQYF; CDR3 DNA: TGTGCCAGCAGTTACCCGGGACTTCTTGATACGCAGTATTTT; D gene: -; V gene: TRBV6-6; clone size: -; J gene: TRBJ2-3
CDR3 protein: CASSTETVGNTEAFF; CDR3 DNA: TGTGCCAGTAGTACCGAGACAGTTGGGAACACTGAAGCTTTCTTT; D gene: -; V gene: TRBV19; clone size: -; J gene: TRBJ1-1
CDR3 protein: CAISGTANTEAFF; CDR3 DNA: TGTGCCATCAGTGGGACAGCAAACACTGAAGCTTTCTTT; D gene: -; V gene: TRBV10-3; clone size: few; J gene: TRBJ1-1
CDR3 protein: CATWDRGNYGYTF; CDR3 DNA: TGTGCCACCTGGGACAGGGGAAACTATGGCTACACCTTC; D gene: TRBD1; V gene: TRBV27; clone size: -; J gene: TRBJ1-2
CDR3 protein: CASSLADEQYF; CDR3 DNA: TGTGCCAGCAGCTTGGCGGACGAGCAGTACTTC; D gene: -; V gene: TRBV11-2; clone size: -; J gene: TRBJ2-7
CDR3 protein: CASSLMEVGANEQFF; CDR3 DNA: TGTGCCAGCAGCTTAATGGAGGTAGGAGCCAATGAGCAGTTCTTC; D gene: -; V gene: TRBV7-6; clone size: -; J gene: TRBJ2-1
CDR3 protein: CASSYSDRGYGYTF; CDR3 DNA: TGTGCCAGCAGTTACTCCGACAGGGGCTATGGCTACACCTTC; D gene: TRBD1; V gene: TRBV6-2/TRBV6-3; clone size: few; J gene: TRBJ1-2
CDR3 protein: CSVESRQGVGYGYTF; CDR3 DNA: TGCAGCGTTGAATCCCGACAGGGGGTTGGCTATGGCTACACCTTC; D gene: TRBD1; V gene: TRBV29-1; clone size: few; J gene: TRBJ1-2
CDR3 protein: CASSSRLAGGSYEQYF; CDR3 DNA: TGTGCCAGCAGCTCCCGACTAGCGGGGGGCTCCTACGAGCAGTACTTC; D gene: TRBD2; V gene: TRBV11-2; clone size: -; J gene: TRBJ2-7
CDR3 protein: CASSEPGHSYNEQFF; CDR3 DNA: TGTGCCAGCAGCGAACCGGGACACTCCTACAATGAGCAGTTCTTC; D gene: -; V gene: TRBV7-2; clone size: -; J gene: TRBJ2-1
CDR3 protein: CATSRDWPGGKLFF; CDR3 DNA: TGTGCCACCAGCAGAGATTGGCCCGGGGGAAAACTGTTTTTT; D gene: -; V gene: TRBV15; clone size: -; J gene: TRBJ1-4
CDR3 protein: CASKRQGDNEQFF; CDR3 DNA: TGTGCCAGCAAGCGACAGGGAGATAATGAGCAGTTCTTC; D gene: TRBD1; V gene: TRBV27; clone size: few; J gene: TRBJ2-1
CDR3 protein: CASRLSAREIYGYTF; CDR3 DNA: TGTGCCAGCAGGCTTTCGGCCAGGGAAATATATGGCTACACCTTC; D gene: -; V gene: TRBV6-6; clone size: -; J gene: TRBJ1-2
CDR3 protein: CASSRDRIYEQYF; CDR3 DNA: TGCGCCAGCAGCCGGGACAGGATCTACGAGCAGTACTTC; D gene: TRBD1; V gene: TRBV5-1; clone size: -; J gene: TRBJ2-7
CDR3 protein: CSARGPDGIQYF; CDR3 DNA: TGCAGCGCCAGGGGACCTGATGGCATTCAGTACTTC; D gene: -; V gene: TRBV29-1; clone size: -; J gene: TRBJ2-4
CDR3 protein: CASSLGLGGNQPQHF; CDR3 DNA: TGCGCCAGCAGCTTGGGTTTAGGGGGAAATCAGCCCCAGCATTTT; D gene: -; V gene: TRBV5-1; clone size: once; J gene: TRBJ1-5
CDR3 protein: CASSMGQGSGELFF; CDR3 DNA: TGTGCCAGTAGTATGGGACAGGGGAGCGGGGAGCTGTTTTTT; D gene: TRBD1; V gene: TRBV19; clone size: -; J gene: TRBJ2-2
CDR3 protein: CASSERRGVTDTQYF; CDR3 DNA: TGTGCCAGCAGTGAAAGGCGGGGCGTCACAGATACGCAGTATTTT; D gene: -; V gene: TRBV2; clone size: -; J gene: TRBJ2-3
CDR3 protein: CASSPTLGEPTDTQYF; CDR3 DNA: TGTGCCAGCAGCCCCACTCTGGGAGAACCCACAGATACGCAGTATTTT; D gene: -; V gene: TRBV3-1/TRBV3-2; clone size: once; J gene: TRBJ2-3
CDR3 protein: CASGGGTGPAYGYTF; CDR3 DNA: TGTGCTAGTGGGGGAGGGACAGGTCCAGCCTATGGCTACACCTTC; D gene: TRBD1; V gene: TRBV12-5; clone size: few; J gene: TRBJ1-2
CDR3 protein: CASRAGQAEKLFF; CDR3 DNA: TGTGCCAGCAGAGCCGGACAGGCGGAAAAACTGTTTTTT; D gene: TRBD1; V gene: TRBV2; clone size: -; J gene: TRBJ1-4
CDR3 protein: CASSLFDTAKANYGYTF; CDR3 DNA: TGTGCCAGCAGTTTATTCGACACAGCCAAAGCTAACTATGGCTACACCTTC; D gene: -; V gene: TRBV28; clone size: -; J gene: TRBJ1-2
CDR3 protein: CASKSGLDRRNSPLHF; CDR3 DNA: TGCGCCAGCAAATCCGGGCTCGACAGGAGAAATTCACCCCTCCACTTT; D gene: -; V gene: TRBV5-1; clone size: -; J gene: TRBJ1-6
CDR3 protein: CASSLGQGLNTEAFF; CDR3 DNA: TGCGCCAGCAGCCTCGGACAGGGGCTGAACACTGAAGCTTTCTTT; D gene: TRBD1; V gene: TRBV4-1; clone size: -; J gene: TRBJ1-1
CDR3 protein: CASSPHGGNNEQYF; CDR3 DNA: TGTGCCAGCAGTCCCCATGGGGGCAACAACGAGCAGTACTTC; D gene: -; V gene: TRBV27; clone size: -; J gene: TRBJ2-7
CDR3 protein: CAISWTGSGEQYF; CDR3 DNA: TGTGCCATCAGTTGGACCGGGAGTGGCGAGCAGTACTTC; D gene: -; V gene: TRBV10-3; clone size: -; J gene: TRBJ2-7
CDR3 protein: CASSPRGRADTQYF; CDR3 DNA: TGTGCCAGCAGCCCCCGCGGGAGGGCAGATACGCAGTATTTT; D gene: TRBD2; V gene: TRBV7-2; clone size: -; J gene: TRBJ2-3
CDR3 protein: CASSPLRGSMNTEAFF; CDR3 DNA: TGTGCCAGCAGTCCCCTTAGAGGCAGCATGAACACTGAAGCTTTCTTT; D gene: -; V gene: TRBV28; clone size: -; J gene: TRBJ1-1
CDR3 protein: CASSPDRDQPQHF; CDR3 DNA: TGTGCCAGCAGTCCCGACAGGGATCAGCCCCAGCATTTT; D gene: TRBD1; V gene: TRBV27; clone size: few; J gene: TRBJ1-5